This T cell receptor beta chain was obtained from a study of a mutant IDH1 vaccine in newly diagnosed glioma. Overall study context: Previous treatment comprised radiotherapy, temozolomide, or both, mostly both.

Time point given: baseline, week 1 (first vaccination visit). Treatment described: pre-vaccination baseline after standard-of-care therapy. In every donor, the tumor was a new WHO grade 3 or 4 IDH1-mutant, ATRX-lost astrocytoma. The method was immunoSEQ multiplex PCR; TCRdb's version includes in-frame clones alone and lacks a portion of them. The repertoire has tens of thousands of clones, approximately 91% of them found once; the top ten carry approximately 9.2%. After removal of 1 base from V and 9 bases from J, the junction contained 8 bases not matched to a gene. From germline, CDR1 is GTSNPN and CDR2 SVGIG (reference sequence). The CDR3 is 13 residues long.

The input for sequencing was PBMCs, taken from a glioma patient treated with radiotherapy, temozolomide or both. This chain links TRBV30 with TRBJ1-2; 7 bases line up with TRBD1. This TCR derives from a man younger than 45 with glioma. CDR3 amino acids: CAWSGTGGTRYTF. The CDR3 region has the DNA TGTGCCTGGAGTGGGACAGGAGGGACCCGCTACACCTTC. Using reference TRBV30 and TRBJ1-2 for the parts outside the CDR3, the full variable domain is SQTIHQWPATLVQPVGSPLSLECTVEGTSNPNLYWYRQAAGRGLQLLFYSVGIGQISSEVPQNLSASRPQDRQFILSSKKLLLSDSGFYLCAWSGTGGTRYTFGSGTRLTVV.